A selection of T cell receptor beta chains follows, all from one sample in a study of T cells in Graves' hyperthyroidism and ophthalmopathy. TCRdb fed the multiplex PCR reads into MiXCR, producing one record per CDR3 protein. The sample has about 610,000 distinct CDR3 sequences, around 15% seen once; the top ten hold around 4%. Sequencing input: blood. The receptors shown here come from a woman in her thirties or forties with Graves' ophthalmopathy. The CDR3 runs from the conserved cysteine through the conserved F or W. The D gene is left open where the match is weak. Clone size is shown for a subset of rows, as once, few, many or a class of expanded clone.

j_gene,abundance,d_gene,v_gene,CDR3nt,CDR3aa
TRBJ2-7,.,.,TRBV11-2,TGTGCCAGCAGGACGGGAGACTTGAACGAGCAGTACTTC,CASRTGDLNEQYF
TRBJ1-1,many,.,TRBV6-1,TGTGCCAGCAGACCCGACAGTTACACTGAAGCTTTCTTT,CASRPDSYTEAFF
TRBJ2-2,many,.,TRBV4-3,TGCGCCAGCAGCCTCGGGATATCCCAGCCCGGCGGGGAGCTGTTTTTT,CASSLGISQPGGELFF
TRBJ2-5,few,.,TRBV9,TGTGCCAGCAGCAAGAATACGTACCAAGAGACCCAGTACTTC,CASSKNTYQETQYF
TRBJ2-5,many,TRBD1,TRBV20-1,TGCAGTGCTTATGGACAGGGGCGCGGGGAGACCCAGTACTTC,CSAYGQGRGETQYF
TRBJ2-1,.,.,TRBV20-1,TGCAGTGCTTTGGAGGGCCTACTAAACAATGAGCAGTTCTTC,CSALEGLLNNEQFF
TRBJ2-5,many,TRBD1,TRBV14,TGTGCCAGCAGCCAATCGGCGGCGACAGGGCCAGCGAGGGAGACCCAGTACTTC,CASSQSAATGPARETQYF
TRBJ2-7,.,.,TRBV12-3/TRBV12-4,TGTGCCAGCAGTCTCTCCGGGACAATCTACGAGCAGTACTTC,CASSLSGTIYEQYF
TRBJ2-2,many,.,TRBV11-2,TGTGCCAGCAGCTTGGGGACAACGAACACCGGGGAGCTGTTTTTT,CASSLGTTNTGELFF
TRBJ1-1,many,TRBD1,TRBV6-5,TGTGCCAGCAGTTACTTGGACAGGGGGTCGAACACTGAAGCTTTCTTT,CASSYLDRGSNTEAFF
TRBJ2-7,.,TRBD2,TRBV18,TGTGCCAGCTCACCGGGCCAGCGGGAGCCCTACGAGCAGTACTTC,CASSPGQREPYEQYF
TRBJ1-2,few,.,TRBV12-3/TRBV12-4,TGTGCCAGCAGTCGGGACGGGATGGGAGGCTACACCTTC,CASSRDGMGGYTF
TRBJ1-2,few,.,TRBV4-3,TGCGCCAGCAGCCCCCTGGGGGGCAACTATGGCTACACCTTC,CASSPLGGNYGYTF
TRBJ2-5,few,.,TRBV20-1,TGCAGTGCCCCTGTATTGAGTGAGACCCAGTACTTC,CSAPVLSETQYF
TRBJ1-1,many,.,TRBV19,TGTGCCAGTAGTGGGGGAGGTCACCGGCAGAAGAACACTGAAGCTTTCTTT,CASSGGGHRQKNTEAFF
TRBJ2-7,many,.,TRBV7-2,TGTGCCAGCAGCTTAGGGCAGATAGGCTACGAGCAGTACTTC,CASSLGQIGYEQYF
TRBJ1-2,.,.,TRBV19,TGTGCCAGTAGGTACCTCTATGGCTACACCTTC,CASRYLYGYTF
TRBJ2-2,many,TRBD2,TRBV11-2,TGTGCCAGCACGATAACGGGAGGGCCCGACGGGGCCGGGGAGCTGTTTTTT,CASTITGGPDGAGELFF
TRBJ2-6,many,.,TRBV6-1,TGTGCCAGCAGTGATGAAGGGGGTTGGAGGGCCAACGTCCTGACTTTC,CASSDEGGWRANVLTF
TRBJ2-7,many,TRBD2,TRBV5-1,TGCGCCAGCAGGAGGGCTCTGACTAGCGGGAGCTACGAGCAGTACTTC,CASRRALTSGSYEQYF
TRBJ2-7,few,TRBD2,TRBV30,TGTGCCTGGAGCGAGGGACTAGCGGTTACAACCTACGAGCAGTACTTC,CAWSEGLAVTTYEQYF
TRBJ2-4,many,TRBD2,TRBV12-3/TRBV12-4,TGTGCCAGCAGTTTGTGGAGGGAGGGTGGGACCAAAAACATTCAGTACTTC,CASSLWREGGTKNIQYF
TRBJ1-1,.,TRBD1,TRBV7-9,TGTGCCAGCACCGGGACAGGAGCCTCCCCATCTGAAGCTTTCTTT,CASTGTGASPSEAFF
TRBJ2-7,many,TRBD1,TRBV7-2,TGTGCCAGCACCCAGGACAGGACCTCCTACGAGCAGTACTTC,CASTQDRTSYEQYF
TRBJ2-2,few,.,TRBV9,TGTGCCAGCAGCGCCTCCGGGACACCCGGATTTGACACCGGGGAGCTGTTTTTT,CASSASGTPGFDTGELFF
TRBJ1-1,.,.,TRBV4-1,TGCGCCAGCAGCCCCCCAACGTTGCGAGCTGAAGCTTTCTTT,CASSPPTLRAEAFF
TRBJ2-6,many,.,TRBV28,TGTGCCAGCAGCGGACAGCCGATATGGGCCAACGTCCTGACTTTC,CASSGQPIWANVLTF